The next 14 T cell receptor beta chains were all read from a single sample in a study of CD8 T cells in ankylosing spondylitis. TCRdb reprocessed the 5' RACE reads with MiXCR, giving one entry per CDR3 protein. The repertoire holds 500,000 to 650,000 distinct CDR3 sequences, with roughly 5% as singletons. Study outcomes and limitations: About 8 highly homologous variants made up a TCR beta motif, and this motif appeared characteristic of ankylosing spondylitis blood.

These receptors have no identified antigens. The sequenced sample was blood, either unsorted or a sorted T cell fraction (not recorded which). Every receptor here comes from a male donor with ankylosing spondylitis.

Only a few counts were recorded for this clonotype. This chain uses TRBV18 with TRBJ2-7; D gene unclear. The V and J ends lost 0 bases and 3 bases respectively, with 12 bases between them. The CDR3 is 15 amino acids. Germline V gene sequence: CDR1 KGHSH, CDR2 LQKENI. In nucleotides, the CDR3 is TGTGCCAGCTCACCACCGTCCCCGGGCAACTACGAGCAGTACTTC. Its protein product is CASSPPSPGNYEQYF.

This clonotype was counted ten times or more. The rearrangement joins TRBV7-2 to TRBJ2-7; the D call may be TRBD1 or TRBD2 (5 bases each). Germline CDR1 is SGHTA and CDR2 is FQGNSA. The CDR3 loop spans 14 amino acids. V shed 1 base and J shed 2 bases, with 9 bases lying between them. In DNA form, the CDR3 reads TGTGCCAGCAGCTTAGATGGGACCCCCTACGAGCAGTACTTC. The encoded protein is CASSLDGTPYEQYF.

The chain is built from TRBV6-1 and TRBJ2-3; D assignment may be TRBD1 or TRBD2 (5 bases each). The V end lost 6 bases, the J end lost 7 bases, and 17 bases lay between the germline ends. Germline CDR1 and CDR2: MNHNS and SASEGT. The length of the CDR3 is 14 residues. DNA for the CDR3: TGTGCCAGCAGCCCCGGGACCTCACGAAATACGCAGTATTTT. Its protein product is CASSPGTSRNTQYF.

This clonotype was picked up many times. Here the CDR3 reads CASSHRPGIQYF. The DNA for the CDR3 is TGTGCCAGCAGCCACCGACCCGGCATTCAGTACTTC. The genes are TRBV6-5 and TRBJ2-4; D is unclear. Trimming cost V 6 bases and J 9 bases, with 12 bases left between them. Per germline, CDR1 MNHEY and CDR2 SVGAGI. The CDR3 has 12 amino acids.

This clonotype was detected only a few times. The chain joins TRBV5-1 to TRBJ2-3, with 9 positions matching TRBD1. Germline V CDR1 and CDR2: SGHRS, YFSETQ. CDR3 length equals 17 residues. Trimming cost V 0 bases and J 2 bases; bases outside gene matches: 7. The CDR3 protein is CASSLEPWTGATDTQYF. The CDR3 region has the DNA TGCGCCAGCAGCTTGGAACCATGGACAGGGGCCACAGATACGCAGTATTTT.

In its sample, this clonotype was seen many times. The chain is built from TRBV20-1 and TRBJ1-5, with D hard to call. Deletions cut 3 bases from V and 6 bases from J, with 15 bases between. Germline loops: CDR1 DFQATT, CDR2 SNEGSKA (reference sequence). This CDR3 is built from 14 residues. The chain's CDR3 is CSASEGSWAQPQHF. DNA for the CDR3: TGCAGTGCTAGTGAAGGGTCTTGGGCTCAGCCCCAGCATTTT.

This clonotype showed up many times. The chain links TRBV3-1 to TRBJ1-2; D is unclear. CDR1 is LGHDT, CDR2 YNNKEL, per germline (reference sequence). The germline V and J ends were trimmed by 0 bases and 13 bases, with 12 bases remaining between them. The CDR3 is 12 residues long. CDR3 DNA: TGTGCCAGCAGCCAAGATTGGGGTGAATGCACCTTC. Amino acid sequence: CASSQDWGECTF.

There are many counts of this clonotype. The chain carries TRBV24-1 and TRBJ2-1; 9 positions agree with TRBD1. Germline CDR1 and CDR2: KGHDR and SFDVKD. The CDR3 length is 15 residues. Trimming removed 3 bases from V and 7 bases from J; junction bases left unmatched: 6. CDR3 in amino acids: CATSDPGQGGNEQFF. CDR3 coding DNA: TGTGCCACCAGTGATCCGGGACAGGGTGGAAATGAGCAGTTCTTC.

In this sample, this clonotype turned up a few times. The CDR3 nucleotides are TGCGCCAGCAGCCAAGTAGGCCGGGGGGGCCTCTACAATGAGCAGTTCTTC. Translated, it gives CASSQVGRGGLYNEQFF. This chain joins TRBV4-1 and TRBJ2-1; 8 bases are shared with TRBD2. V lost 1 base and J lost 3; bases outside the gene matches: 8. The CDR3 is 17 residues long. CDR1 and CDR2 (germline): MGHRA, YSYEKL.

This clonotype was observed many times. The chain uses TRBV10-3 and TRBJ1-6; TRBD1 matches at 7 bases. CDR1 ENHRY and CDR2 SYGVKD come from the germline V gene. CDR3 length: 16 residues. Trimming cost V 3 bases and J 9 bases; bases outside gene matches: 11. The CDR3 coding sequence is TGTGCCATCAGTGAATTTTTACAGGGGACCCTTTCACCCCTCCACTTT. Translating it yields CAISEFLQGTLSPLHF.

This clonotype was counted at least ten times. The chain has TRBV10-3 and TRBJ1-1; D ambiguous. The ends were cut back, 2 bases at V and 3 bases at J, with 7 bases in the middle. Germline loops: CDR1 ENHRY, CDR2 SYGVKD. The CDR3 covers 13 residues. The CDR3 DNA sequence: TGTGCCATCAGTGAGGTAGTAGACACTGAAGCTTTCTTT. Residues: CAISEVVDTEAFF.

This clonotype came up many times. V usage is TRBV5-5 and J usage is TRBJ1-5; 10 bases match TRBD1. The trim removed 0 bases at V and 6 bases at J, leaving 9 bases unmatched. The germline CDR1 and CDR2 sequences are SGHKS and YYEKEE (reference sequence). This CDR3 is 17 amino acids long. The CDR3 region is CASSLENRDRGSQPQHF. The CDR3 bases are TGTGCCAGCAGCTTGGAAAACCGGGACAGGGGCAGTCAGCCCCAGCATTTT.

At least ten counts were recorded for this clonotype. This chain joins TRBV5-1 and TRBJ2-5; TRBD2 matches at 7 bases. CDR1 is SGHRS, CDR2 YFSETQ, per germline. The CDR3 length is 15 residues. The V gene end was trimmed by 5 bases and the J gene end by 3 bases; junction bases not matched to a gene: 10. The CDR3 region is CASRLGPRGEETQYF. For the CDR3, the DNA is TGCGCCAGCAGGCTGGGGCCTCGGGGGGAAGAGACCCAGTACTTC.

This clonotype was picked up many times. This chain uses TRBV20-1 with TRBJ2-1, with 8 bases aligning to TRBD1. J lost 6 bases, V lost 1 base, and 2 bases had no gene match. CDR3 length: 13 amino acids. Germline CDR1 is DFQATT and CDR2 is SNEGSKA (reference sequence). CDR3 sequence (DNA): TGCAGTGCTAGAGGGACAGGGCGCAATGAGCAGTTCTTC. It translates to CSARGTGRNEQFF.